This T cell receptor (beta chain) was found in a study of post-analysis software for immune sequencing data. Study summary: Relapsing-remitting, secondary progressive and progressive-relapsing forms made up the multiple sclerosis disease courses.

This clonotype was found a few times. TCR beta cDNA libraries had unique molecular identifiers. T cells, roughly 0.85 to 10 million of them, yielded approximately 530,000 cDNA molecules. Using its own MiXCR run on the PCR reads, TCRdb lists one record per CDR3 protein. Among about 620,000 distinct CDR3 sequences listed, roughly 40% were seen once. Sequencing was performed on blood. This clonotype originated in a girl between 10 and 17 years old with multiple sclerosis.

In DNA, the CDR3 is TGTGCCATCCGGGTCCACCGCTACACCGGGGAGCTGTTTTTT. This codes for CAIRVHRYTGELFF. The rearrangement uses TRBV6-5 and TRBJ2-2; D is undetermined. V lost 10 bases to trimming and J lost 3 bases, with 15 bases between them. This CDR3 region has 14 residues. The germline gives CDR1 MNHEY, CDR2 SVGAGI.